Below, one T cell receptor beta chain is given with its context. V lost 5 bases, J lost 2 bases, and 3 bases stayed unmatched. The germline V gene has CDR1 LNHDA and CDR2 SQIVND (reference sequence). The CDR3 has 16 residues. The sample is drawn from a study of blood T cell repertoires in COVID-19. Study background: PBMCs, B-cell-depleted T cells, or T cells provided the cDNA or gDNA that made up the material.

This table comes from immunoSEQ multiplex PCR, and its TCRdb copy is limited to in-frame clones, with some not included. The table records around 400,000 clones, about 89% of them present only once. The sequenced material came from peripheral blood. The chain recombines TRBV19 with TRBJ2-2; 12 nucleotides match TRBD2. This clonotype was sampled from a woman aged 25 to 39 with COVID-19, enrolled during active disease. Here the CDR3 reads CASSLAGGLNTGELFF. The CDR3 region has the DNA TGTGCCAGTAGTCTAGCGGGAGGGCTCAACACCGGGGAGCTGTTTTTT.